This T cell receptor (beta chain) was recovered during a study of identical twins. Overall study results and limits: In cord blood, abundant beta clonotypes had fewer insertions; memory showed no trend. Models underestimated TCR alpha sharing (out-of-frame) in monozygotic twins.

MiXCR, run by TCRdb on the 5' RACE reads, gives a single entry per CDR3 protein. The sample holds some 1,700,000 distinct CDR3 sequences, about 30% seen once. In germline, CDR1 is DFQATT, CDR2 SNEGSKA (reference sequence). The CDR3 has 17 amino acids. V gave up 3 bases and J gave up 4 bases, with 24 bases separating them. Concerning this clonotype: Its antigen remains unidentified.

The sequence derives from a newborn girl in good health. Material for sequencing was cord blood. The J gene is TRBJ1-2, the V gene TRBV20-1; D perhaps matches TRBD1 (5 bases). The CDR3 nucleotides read TGCAGTGCTAGGAAGCCAGGAGCTCTATGGGACTCCTATGGCTACACCTTC. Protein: CSARKPGALWDSYGYTF.